This T cell receptor beta chain is drawn from a study of vaccination effects on CD4 cells after COVID-19. In the case of this clone: Antigen: not known.

Clones were sequenced by immunoSEQ multiplex PCR, and TCRdb holds only the in-frame ones, with some missing. Of 80,000 to 95,000 clones listed, 60% to 80% were seen once; the top ten hold roughly 1.2%. CDR3 size: 15 residues. CDR1 KGHDR and CDR2 SFDVKD come from the germline V gene. Trimming at V came to 3 bases and at J to 2 bases, leaving 4 bases not matched to a gene. Peptide-pool stimulation followed by sequencing identified expanded antigen-specific CD4+ clonotypes in the ViraFEST assay. Once cultured for approximately ten days, the cells underwent separation to obtain CD4+ T cells. The participants, recipients of two vaccine doses, got either BNT162b2 or mRNA-1273.

The chain is built from TRBV24-1 and TRBJ2-5, with 8 bases matching TRBD1. Sequenced here: CD4+ T cells from PBMCs cultured with HCoV-OC43 spike peptides, sampled after COVID-19 vaccination. The subset is: HCoV-OC43 spike overlapping peptide pool stimulation. The receptor was isolated from a human donor who received a COVID-19 vaccine. The CDR3: CATSDHRGEQETQYF. Written as DNA, the CDR3 is TGTGCCACCAGTGATCACAGGGGGGAGCAAGAGACCCAGTACTTC.